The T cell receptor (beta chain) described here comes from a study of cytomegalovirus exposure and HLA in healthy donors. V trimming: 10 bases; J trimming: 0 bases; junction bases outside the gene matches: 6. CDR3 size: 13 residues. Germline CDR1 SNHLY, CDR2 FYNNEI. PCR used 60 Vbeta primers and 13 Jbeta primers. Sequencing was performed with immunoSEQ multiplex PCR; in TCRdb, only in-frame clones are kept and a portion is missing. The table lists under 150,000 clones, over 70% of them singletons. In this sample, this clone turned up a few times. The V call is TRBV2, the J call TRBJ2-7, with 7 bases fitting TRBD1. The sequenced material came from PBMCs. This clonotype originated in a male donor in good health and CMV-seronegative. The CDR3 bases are TGTGCCAACCAACAGGGGTCCTCCTACGAGCAGTACTTC. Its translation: CANQQGSSYEQYF.